The entry below gives a single TCR beta chain sequence along with its context. The sample is drawn from a study of blood T cell repertoires in COVID-19. The assay was immunoSEQ multiplex PCR, and TCRdb's table has in-frame clones only and misses some. This table has a few hundred thousand clones, just under 90% appearing once. Participant age was roughly 18 to 89 years, and participants resided in roughly 25 US areas. Assignments of participants to cohorts depended upon their own reported clinical history. A COVID-19 case was met by exposed participants within 2 weeks before study entry. This receptor was taken from a woman aged 45-59 years who had been exposed to COVID-19. Sequenced sample: PBMCs or T cells enriched from blood (not recorded which).

The CDR3 nucleotides read TGTGCCAGCAGTGAAGAAGTCCTAAGAACCGGGACCCAGTACTTC. Its translation: CASSEEVLRTGTQYF. The V and J genes are TRBV2 and TRBJ2-5, with D unresolved. Trimming stripped 1 base from V and 7 bases from J, with 16 bases between. The CDR3 covers 15 residues. The germline V gene encodes CDR1 SNHLY and CDR2 FYNNEI.